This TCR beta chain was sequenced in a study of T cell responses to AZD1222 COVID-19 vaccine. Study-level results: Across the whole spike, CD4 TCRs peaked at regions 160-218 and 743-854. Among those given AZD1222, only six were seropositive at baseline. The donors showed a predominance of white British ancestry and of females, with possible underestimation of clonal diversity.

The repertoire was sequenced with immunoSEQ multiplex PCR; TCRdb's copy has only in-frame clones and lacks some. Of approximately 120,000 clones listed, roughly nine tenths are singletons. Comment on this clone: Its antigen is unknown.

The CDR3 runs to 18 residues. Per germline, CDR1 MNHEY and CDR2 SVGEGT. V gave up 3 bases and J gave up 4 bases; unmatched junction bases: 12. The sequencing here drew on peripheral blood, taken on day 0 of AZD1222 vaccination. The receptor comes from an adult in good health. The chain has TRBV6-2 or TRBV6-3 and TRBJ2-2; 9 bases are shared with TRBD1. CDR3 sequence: CASSYPGQGTLITGELFF. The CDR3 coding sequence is TGTGCCAGCAGTTATCCCGGACAGGGGACCCTCATCACCGGGGAGCTGTTTTTT.